Described below is a single TCR beta chain sequence and its context. The sample is drawn from a study of blood T cell repertoires in COVID-19. CDR3 length equals 15 residues. Losses at the gene ends were 5 bases for V and 3 bases for J; bases not matched to a gene: 8. Germline V gene sequence: CDR1 SGHNT, CDR2 YYREEE (reference sequence). Generated by immunoSEQ multiplex PCR, the TCRdb table keeps only in-frame clones and is missing some. The data show some 220,000 clones, approximately 92% seen once. The J gene is TRBJ1-2, the V gene TRBV5-4; TRBD1 matches at 9 bases. The sequence derives from a woman under 30 in a cohort exposed to, infected with or recovered from COVID-19 (not recorded which). The specimen sequenced was PBMCs or T cells enriched from blood (not recorded which). The CDR3, as DNA: TGTGCCAGCAGAAAATCGGGACAGGGCGACTATGGCTACACCTTC. The encoded protein is CASRKSGQGDYGYTF.